This TCR beta chain appears in the sequencing data of a study of T cell responses to AZD1222 COVID-19 vaccine. Whole-study context: Pooling was applied to second doses at about 4 or about 12 weeks. Points from the study as a whole: Baseline seropositives among AZD1222 recipients totaled only 5 or 6. The peak T cell response came first, and repertoires were sampled only after it. Among vaccine-associated CD4 TCRs, coverage spanned spike, with dominance at 160-218 and 743-854.

V was pared by 1 base and J by 4 bases, with 9 bases between. Germline values: CDR1 SGHTA, CDR2 FQGNSA. The CDR3 covers 14 residues. Sequencing used immunoSEQ multiplex PCR; TCRdb keeps in-frame clones, though not all of them. Of more than 85,000 clones listed, around 76% were seen once; the top ten hold around 5.1%. This clone was observed a few times. No antigen is known for it. This material consisted of peripheral blood, taken on day 0 of AZD1222 vaccination. V and J are TRBV7-2 and TRBJ2-3; no clear D. This TCR came from an adult in good health. The CDR3 sequence is CASSLGVGSDTQYF. CDR3 sequence (DNA): TGTGCCAGCAGCTTAGGGGTCGGGTCAGATACGCAGTATTTT.